The 31 T cell receptor beta chains below were found in one sample sequenced in a study of radiation and T cells in renal cell carcinoma. Time point: blood 2 weeks post-SBRT. Treatment meaning: 15 Gy SBRT to primary tumor, nephrectomy 4 weeks later. Data came from immunoSEQ multiplex PCR; TCRdb stores just in-frame clones and leaves some out. The repertoire holds around 120,000 clones, with 80% to 90% as singletons. The sample here was blood, taken from a patient whose treatment included radiotherapy and nephrectomy. The source of these receptors is a woman aged 55-70 years with renal cell carcinoma.

The V call is TRBV19, the J call TRBJ1-2; maybe TRBD1 (5 bases). Germline V CDR1 and CDR2: LNHDA, SQIVND (reference sequence). This CDR3 has 12 amino acids. V lost 9 bases and J 7 bases, leaving 15 bases between the germline ends. Written as DNA, the CDR3 is TGTGCCAGCCAAGCAGGGCGCATTGGCTACACCTTC. Amino acids: CASQAGRIGYTF. Full variable domain (remainder filled in from reference TRBV19 and TRBJ1-2): DGGITQSPKYLFRKEGQNVTLSCEQNLNHDAMYWYRQDPGQGLRLIYYSQIVNDFQKGDIAEGYSVSREKKESFPLTVTSAQKNPTAFYLCASQAGRIGYTFGSGTRLTVV.

The V and J genes are TRBV7-2 and TRBJ1-1; D possibly corresponds to TRBD1 (6 bases). The CDR3 has 13 residues. CDR1 and CDR2 from the germline V gene are SGHTA and FQGNSA. Trimming removed 5 bases from V and 5 bases from J, with 12 bases in between. The CDR3 DNA sequence: TGTGCCAGCAGCCAACAGGGAGGGACTGAAGCTTTCTTT. Translated, it gives CASSQQGGTEAFF.

This chain links TRBV11-2 with TRBJ2-1; D is perhaps TRBD1 or TRBD2 (5 bases each). The V gene's germline CDR1 is SGHAT and CDR2 FQNNGV. The CDR3 spans 11 residues. V lost 1 base and J lost 15, with 10 bases in between. The DNA of the CDR3 is TGTGCCAGCAGCTTAGCCGGGGCTGCGTTCTTC. Its translation is CASSLAGAAFF. Based on the CDR3 plus reference TRBV11-2 and TRBJ2-1, the full variable domain is EAGVAQSPRYKIIEKRQSVAFWCNPISGHATLYWYQQILGQGPKLLIQFQNNGVVDDSQLPKDRFSAERLKGVDSTLKIQPAKLEDSAVYLCASSLAGAAFFGPGTRLTVL.

J is TRBJ2-1 and V is TRBV6-1; D gene uncertain. Looked up from germline, CDR1 is MNHNS and CDR2 is SASEGT. CDR3 size: 13 residues. The ends were cut back, 5 bases at V and 16 bases at J, with 21 bases in the middle. CDR3 region: CASSSGPLGIFFF. The DNA of the CDR3 is TGTGCCAGCAGTTCTGGGCCGCTGGGGATATTTTTCTTC.

This chain connects TRBV6-5 to TRBJ2-5, with TRBD2 matching over 11 bases. The DNA end favors TRBJ2-7, so the J call may be wrong. Germline V gives CDR1 MNHEY, CDR2 SVGAGI. The CDR3 sequence is 13 residues long. DNA for the CDR3: TGTGCCACCCAACTAGCGGGAGCATACGAGCAGTACTTC. It is translated as CATQLAGAYEQYF.

This chain joins TRBV7-3 and TRBJ1-6; D uncertain. This CDR3 region has 14 residues. From germline, CDR1 is SGHTA and CDR2 FQGTGA. The ends were cut back, 2 bases at V and 7 bases at J, with 9 bases in the middle. The CDR3 is CASSLYGENSPLHF. The CDR3 DNA reads TGTGCCAGCAGCTTATATGGGGAAAATTCACCCCTCCACTTT.

J is TRBJ2-3 and V is TRBV19; no clear D gene. The CDR3 runs 11 residues. CDR1 and CDR2 from the germline V gene are LNHDA and SQIVND (reference sequence). DNA for the CDR3: TGTGTTCAGACTAGCACAGATACGCAGTATTTT. As protein: CVQTSTDTQYF.

The chain has TRBV15 and TRBJ2-7; the match to TRBD2 covers 10 bases. CDR1 and CDR2 from the germline V gene are LNHNV and YYDKDF (reference sequence). This CDR3 is 14 amino acids long. Trimming took 5 bases from V and 6 from J; bases not matched to a gene: 7. CDR3 region: CATSVGLAGAEQYF. Here the CDR3 DNA reads TGTGCCACCAGCGTGGGTCTAGCGGGAGCCGAGCAGTACTTC.

The chain links TRBV7-9 to TRBJ2-7; D not resolved. This CDR3 contains 13 residues. Between the trimmed V and J ends, which lost 5 bases and 3 bases, there was a span of 11 bases. Germline-derived CDR1 and CDR2 are SEHNR and FQNEAQ (reference sequence). CDR3 DNA: TGTGCCAGCAGCCCGGATGGCTTCTACGAGCAGTACTTC. As protein: CASSPDGFYEQYF.

J is TRBJ1-2 and V is TRBV28, with D possibly matching TRBD1 (5 bases). From germline, CDR1 is MDHEN and CDR2 SYDVKM. V dropped 5 bases and J dropped 3 bases, with 10 bases sitting between them. This CDR3 is 13 amino acids long. This CDR3 is CASSGGRYYGYTF. CDR3 nucleotide sequence: TGTGCCAGCAGTGGGGGACGGTACTATGGCTACACCTTC.

The chain links TRBV7-2 to TRBJ1-3; D gene uncertain. With 4 bases removed from V and 4 bases from J, the gap between germline ends came to 26 bases. CDR3 length equals 19 residues. Germline CDR1 and CDR2: SGHTA and FQGNSA. CDR3 in amino acids: CASSWPLWPTGVAGNTIYF. As DNA, the CDR3 is TGTGCCAGCAGCTGGCCCCTCTGGCCAACCGGGGTGGCGGGAAACACCATATATTTT.

V usage is TRBV13 and J usage is TRBJ2-5; 11 bases agree with TRBD2. The CDR3 has 17 residues. V dropped 5 bases and J dropped 5; count of bases not matched to a gene: 13. CDR1 and CDR2 (germline): PRHDT, FYEKMQ (reference sequence). Here the CDR3 reads CASSPAWIAGGQETQYF. The CDR3, as DNA: TGTGCCAGCAGCCCTGCGTGGATAGCGGGGGGGCAGGAGACCCAGTACTTC.

The V and J genes are TRBV29-1 and TRBJ1-1, with a possible D match to TRBD1 (5 bases). The CDR3 contains 13 residues. V was pared by 3 bases and J by 1 base, with 9 bases between. CDR1 is SQVTM, CDR2 ANQGSEA, per germline. The CDR3, as DNA: TGCAGCGTTGAGGGCAGGGCGAACACTGAAGCTTTCTTT. Translation gives CSVEGRANTEAFF.

The V call is TRBV6-1, the J call TRBJ1-3; unclear D gene. Germline assignment: CDR1 MNHNS and CDR2 SASEGT. Trimming stripped 6 bases from V and 0 bases from J, with 9 bases between. This CDR3 comprises 14 residues. Here the CDR3 reads CASRASGSGNTIYF. The CDR3 region has the DNA TGTGCCAGCAGGGCCAGCGGCTCTGGAAACACCATATATTTT.

This chain connects TRBV7-9 to TRBJ1-2; D may be TRBD1 (5 bases). V lost 1 base and J lost 4, with 16 bases in between. CDR3 size: 16 residues. Germline CDR1 is SEHNR and CDR2 is FQNEAQ (reference sequence). The CDR3 sequence is CASSLVPGTASYGYTF. The CDR3 bases are TGTGCCAGCAGCTTAGTCCCCGGGACGGCCTCCTATGGCTACACCTTC.

J is TRBJ2-1 and V is TRBV28; 14 bases are shared with TRBD2. V gave up 6 bases and J gave up 9 bases; unmatched junction bases: 7. CDR1 is MDHEN, CDR2 SYDVKM, per germline. CDR3 length: 15 amino acids. The CDR3 spells CASRAGLAGEGEQFF. CDR3 DNA sequence: TGTGCCAGCAGGGCGGGACTAGCGGGAGAAGGTGAGCAGTTCTTC. The full variable domain, rest sourced from reference TRBV28 and TRBJ2-1, is DVKVTQSSRYLVKRTGEKVFLECVQDMDHENMFWYRQDPGLGLRLIYFSYDVKMKEKGDIPEGYSVSREKKERFSLILESASTNQTSMYLCASRAGLAGEGEQFFGPGTRLTVL.

This chain joins TRBV6-6 and TRBJ1-1; 10 bases align to TRBD1. CDR3 size: 13 residues. V lost 8 bases to trimming and J lost 6 bases; unmatched junction nucleotides: 6. Germline values: CDR1 MNHNY, CDR2 SVGAGI (reference sequence). As DNA, the CDR3 is TGTGCCAGCGGGGGACAGGGGCGCGCTGAAGCTTTCTTT. The encoded protein is CASGGQGRAEAFF.

The chain uses TRBV11-2 and TRBJ2-6, with D perhaps TRBD2 (6 bases). The V gene lost 4 bases and the J gene lost 0 bases, with 10 bases spanning the gap. Germline loops: CDR1 SGHAT, CDR2 FQNNGV. The CDR3 has 16 amino acids. CDR3: CASSSKRVSGANVLTF. DNA for the CDR3: TGTGCCAGCAGCTCCAAGCGGGTCTCTGGGGCCAACGTCCTGACTTTC. Drawing the rest from reference TRBV11-2 and TRBJ2-6, the complete variable domain is EAGVAQSPRYKIIEKRQSVAFWCNPISGHATLYWYQQILGQGPKLLIQFQNNGVVDDSQLPKDRFSAERLKGVDSTLKIQPAKLEDSAVYLCASSSKRVSGANVLTFGAGSRLTVL.

The chain carries TRBV2 and TRBJ1-1; D possibly corresponds to TRBD1 (5 bases). The CDR3 loop spans 13 amino acids. The V and J ends lost 2 bases and 1 base respectively, with 5 bases between them. Germline V CDR1 and CDR2: SNHLY, FYNNEI. CDR3 residues: CASSERGNTEAFF. The DNA for the CDR3 is TGTGCCAGCAGTGAAAGGGGGAACACTGAAGCTTTCTTT.

This chain joins TRBV11-2 and TRBJ1-2; no clear D gene. Germline V lookup: CDR1 SGHAT, CDR2 FQNNGV. This CDR3 spans 14 amino acids. Trimming left V 5 bases short and J 5 bases short, with 15 bases between. This chain's CDR3 is CASSPGYLEYGYTF. In DNA, the CDR3 is TGTGCCAGCAGCCCGGGGTATCTCGAATATGGCTACACCTTC.

This rearrangement joins TRBV4-1 to TRBJ1-1; D is unresolved. The CDR3 consists of 15 residues. V gave up 4 bases and J gave up 3 bases, with 15 bases separating them. Germline V gene lookup returns CDR1 MGHRA and CDR2 YSYEKL. The CDR3 region has the DNA TGCGCCAGCAGCCCCCACTCCGGGATGTACACTGAAGCTTTCTTT. Protein sequence: CASSPHSGMYTEAFF.

The rearrangement joins TRBV7-9 to TRBJ1-3; unclear D gene. V gave up 6 bases and J gave up 0 bases, with 9 bases separating them. Per the germline V gene, CDR1 is SEHNR and CDR2 is FQNEAQ (reference sequence). This CDR3 is 14 amino acids long. CDR3 sequence (DNA): TGTGCCAGCAGTAGAAGCATCTCTGGAAACACCATATATTTT. Protein product: CASSRSISGNTIYF.

This chain joins TRBV7-2 and TRBJ2-1, with 7 bases matching TRBD2. CDR1 and CDR2 from the germline V gene are SGHTA and FQGNSA. CDR3 length: 17 residues. V lost 1 base, J lost 1 base, and 7 bases stayed unmatched. CDR3 DNA sequence: TGTGCCAGCAGCTTAGAATTAGCGGGCCGTTCCTACAATGAGCAGTTCTTC. Translating gives CASSLELAGRSYNEQFF.

This rearrangement joins TRBV2 to TRBJ1-2; no definite D call. Germline V gives CDR1 SNHLY, CDR2 FYNNEI. This CDR3 comprises 13 residues. Trimming removed 6 bases from V and 2 bases from J, with 10 bases in between. DNA for the CDR3: TGTGCCAGCAGAACGACACCAAACTATGGCTACACCTTC. Residues: CASRTTPNYGYTF.

The chain employs TRBV6-5 and TRBJ2-1, with 8 bases aligning to TRBD2. Per germline, CDR1 MNHEY and CDR2 SVGAGI. Trimming took 5 bases from V and 8 from J; bases not matched to a gene: 5. The CDR3 contains 13 residues. CDR3 protein: CASSQGLDYEQFF. CDR3 coding DNA: TGTGCCAGCAGTCAGGGACTAGACTATGAGCAGTTCTTC.

The chain has TRBV28 and TRBJ1-6; 12 positions agree with TRBD1. The CDR3 covers 16 residues. From germline, CDR1 is MDHEN and CDR2 SYDVKM. Trimming at V came to 0 bases and at J to 14 bases, leaving 8 bases not matched to a gene. The DNA of the CDR3 is TGTGCCAGCAGTTTATGGGGACAGGGGGCCCCCATGGCCCTCCACTTT. Translating gives CASSLWGQGAPMALHF.

In nucleotides, the CDR3 is TGCAGCGTTGAGAAAAGGAACTATGGCTACACCTTC. It translates to CSVEKRNYGYTF. The chain uses TRBV29-1 and TRBJ1-2; D is ambiguous. This CDR3 spans 12 amino acids. In germline, CDR1 is SQVTM, CDR2 ANQGSEA. Trimming stripped 3 bases from V and 2 bases from J, with 7 bases between.

The rearrangement uses TRBV7-9 and TRBJ2-1, with TRBD2 matching 11 bases. CDR1 SEHNR and CDR2 FQNEAQ come from the germline V gene (reference sequence). CDR3 length: 14 amino acids. V lost 6 bases to trimming and J lost 7 bases; unmatched junction nucleotides: 5. The CDR3 is CASSSSGGRNEQFF. In DNA, the CDR3 is TGTGCCAGCAGTTCTAGCGGGGGGCGGAATGAGCAGTTCTTC.

The V and J genes are TRBV11-3 and TRBJ2-5, with 8 bases fitting TRBD1. Losses at the gene ends were 5 bases for V and 5 bases for J; bases not matched to a gene: 10. CDR1 SGHNT and CDR2 YENEEA come from the germline V gene. CDR3 length equals 15 residues. In DNA form, the CDR3 reads TGTGCCAGCAGCAAGACAGGGGTCCTAGGGGAGACCCAGTACTTC. Protein: CASSKTGVLGETQYF.

This clone was seen only a few times. The rearrangement links TRBV25-1 to TRBJ2-5; D possibly corresponds to TRBD1 (5 bases). Trimming removed 5 bases at V and 5 bases at J, with 18 bases between. CDR1 and CDR2 (germline): MGHDK, SYGVNS. The CDR3 covers 15 residues. The CDR3 reads CASSPGQGTFETQYF. As DNA, the CDR3 is TGTGCCAGCAGTCCAGGGCAGGGAACCTTCGAGACCCAGTACTTC.

V is TRBV7-2 and J is TRBJ2-6; D is ambiguous. V was pared by 2 bases and J by 0 bases, with 11 bases between. Germline V gene lookup returns CDR1 SGHTA and CDR2 FQGNSA. The CDR3 has 17 amino acids. In DNA form, the CDR3 reads TGTGCCAGCAGCTTAATGTTAGGAATCTCTGGGGCCAACGTCCTGACTTTC. This encodes CASSLMLGISGANVLTF.